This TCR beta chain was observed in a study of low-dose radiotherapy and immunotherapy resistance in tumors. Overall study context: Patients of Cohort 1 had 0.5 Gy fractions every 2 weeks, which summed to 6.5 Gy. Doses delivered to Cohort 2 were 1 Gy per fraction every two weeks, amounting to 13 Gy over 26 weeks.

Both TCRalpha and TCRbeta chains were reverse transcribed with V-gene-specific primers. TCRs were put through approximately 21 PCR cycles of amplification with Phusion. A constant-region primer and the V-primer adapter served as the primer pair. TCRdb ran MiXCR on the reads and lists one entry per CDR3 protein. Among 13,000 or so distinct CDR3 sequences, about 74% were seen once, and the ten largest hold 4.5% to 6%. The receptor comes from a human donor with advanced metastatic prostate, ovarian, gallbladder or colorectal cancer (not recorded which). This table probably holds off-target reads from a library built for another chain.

CDR3 DNA sequence: TGCGCCAGCAGCAACACGGGGAGTGAGCAGTTCTTC. It is translated as CASSNTGSEQFF. V and J are TRBV5-1 and TRBJ2-1, with D tentatively TRBD2 (5 bases). Trimming cost V 4 bases and J 9 bases, with 11 bases left between them. This CDR3 contains 12 residues. Germline CDR1 is SGHRS and CDR2 is YFSETQ.